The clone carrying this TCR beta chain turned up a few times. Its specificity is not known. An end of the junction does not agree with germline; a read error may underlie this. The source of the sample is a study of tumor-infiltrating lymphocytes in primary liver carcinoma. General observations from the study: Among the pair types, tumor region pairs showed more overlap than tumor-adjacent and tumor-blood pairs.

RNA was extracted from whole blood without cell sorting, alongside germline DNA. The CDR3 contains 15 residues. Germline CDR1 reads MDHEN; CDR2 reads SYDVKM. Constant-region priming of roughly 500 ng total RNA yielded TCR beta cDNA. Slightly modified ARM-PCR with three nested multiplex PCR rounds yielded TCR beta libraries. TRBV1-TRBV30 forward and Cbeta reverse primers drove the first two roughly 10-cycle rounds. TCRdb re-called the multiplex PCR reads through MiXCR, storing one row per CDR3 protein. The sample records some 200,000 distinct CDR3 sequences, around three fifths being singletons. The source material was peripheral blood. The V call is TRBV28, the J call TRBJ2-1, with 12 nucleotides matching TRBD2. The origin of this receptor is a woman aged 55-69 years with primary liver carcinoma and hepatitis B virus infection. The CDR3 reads CTSSPWTSGDNEQFF. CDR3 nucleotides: TGTACCAGCAGTCCCTGGACTAGCGGGGACAATGAGCAGTTCTTC.